The 3 T cell receptor beta chains given below trace back to one sample, sequenced in a study of cytomegalovirus exposure and HLA in healthy donors listed by TCRdb under 2017. The method was the immunoSEQ multiplex PCR assay. A mixture of 60 forward primers for TCR Vbeta segments and 13 reverse primers for TCR Jbeta segments was used in the multiplex PCR. Drawn from immuneACCESS, this table holds only the in-frame rearrangements with V and J called that TCRdb kept. Clones are partly lost; checked studies trace under half to an unresolved V gene and leave the rest unexplained. The sample has 150,000 to 200,000 clones on record, 85% of them singletons. The ten largest clones take up about 2.3% of the sample. Sequences were obtained from PBMCs. These receptor sequences come from a woman in her forties or fifties in good health and CMV-seronegative.

The chain carries TRBV7-9 and TRBJ1-2; the D gene is possibly TRBD1 (6 bases). V was trimmed by 11 bases and J by 10 bases, leaving 17 bases between them. This CDR3 is built from 11 residues. Germline loops: CDR1 SEHNR, CDR2 FQNEAQ (reference sequence). The CDR3 reads CAPERGTIYTF. As DNA, the CDR3 is TGTGCCCCCGAAAGGGGGACAATCTACACCTTC.

The rearrangement links TRBV27 to TRBJ1-1, with D hard to call. The CDR3 consists of 16 residues. Per germline, CDR1 MNHEY and CDR2 SMNVEV (reference sequence). Trimming pared 2 bases from V and 0 bases from J, leaving 13 bases between. CDR3 sequence (DNA): TGTGCCAGCAGTTTAAAAGGAGTAAGAGTGAACACTGAAGCTTTCTTT. Protein sequence: CASSLKGVRVNTEAFF.

This chain connects TRBV28 to TRBJ2-7; D gene ambiguous. Trimming removed 7 bases from V and 2 bases from J, with 9 bases in between. The germline V gene has CDR1 MDHEN and CDR2 SYDVKM. CDR3 length: 12 residues. CDR3 residues: CASKSLAYEQYF. The CDR3 DNA follows: TGTGCCAGCAAATCTCTTGCCTACGAGCAGTACTTC.